The present T cell receptor beta chain was sequenced within a study of regulatory T cells in long-lasting Graves disease. CDR3-region Arm-PCR and iRepertoire HTBI primers produced the TCR beta libraries. TCRdb redid the calling of the multiplex PCR reads with MiXCR, one entry per CDR3 protein. Among 400,000 to 600,000 distinct CDR3 sequences listed, under 25% were seen once. Notes on this clonotype: The target antigen is unknown.

Time point: persistent/refractory GD, antithyroid drugs over 5 years with positive TRAb. PBMC-extracted RNA yielded the TCR library. Findings and limits, study-wide: Persistent Graves' disease cases displayed lower TCR diversity than newly diagnosed ones.

The CDR3 sequence is 14 residues long. V was pared by 7 bases and J by 8 bases, with 10 bases of the junction left unmatched. Germline V gene lookup returns CDR1 MNHEY and CDR2 SMNVEV (reference sequence). This clonotype originated in a female donor with Graves disease. The sequencing used peripheral blood mononuclear cells (PBMCs), collected when the disease was refractory, from a patient treated with antithyroid drugs. The chain is built from TRBV27 and TRBJ2-1; the match to TRBD1 covers 8 bases. The DNA of the CDR3 is TGTGCCAGCACCGGGACAGGAGGGATGGATGAGCAGTTCTTC. It specifies CASTGTGGMDEQFF.